Listed here is a single TCR beta chain. The antigen remains unidentified. The sample is drawn from a study of T cells in Graves' hyperthyroidism and ophthalmopathy. Study-wide results and caveats: Ophthalmopathy was identified by the model a median about 6.8 months ahead of onset.

CDR3 length equals 14 residues. In germline, CDR1 is DFQATT, CDR2 SNEGSKA (reference sequence). Trimming removed 3 bases from V and 4 bases from J; junction bases left unmatched: 3. The study included ophthalmopathy patients with Clinical Activity Score at least 3, NOSPECS grade at least 4 and duration under 3 months. RNA transcripts served as the template for amplifying TCR beta CDR3 regions. Researchers ran a first-round RT-PCR on the TCR CDR3 using the HTBI primer set. TCRdb ran MiXCR on the multiplex PCR reads and lists one entry per CDR3 protein. The sample yields 500,000 or so distinct CDR3 sequences, more than 15% seen once.

The rearrangement joins TRBV20-1 to TRBJ2-3, with 11 bases identical to TRBD1. The specimen sequenced was blood. The source of this sequence is a woman aged 18-35 years with Graves' ophthalmopathy. The DNA for the CDR3 is TGCAGTGCTAGTGGACAGGGGGCTTCAGATACGCAGTATTTT. It specifies CSASGQGASDTQYF.